This T cell receptor (beta chain) was captured by sequencing in a study of shared clonotypes between healthy human individuals. At the deep level, the assay was run. Measured with immunoSEQ multiplex PCR; TCRdb has only the in-frame clones, and not every one. Found here are hundreds of thousands of clones, 85% to 95% of them singletons; the top ten hold over 0.09%. As defined, naive CD8 cells were CD45RO-negative and positively selected for CCR7, with terminally differentiated effector memory CD45RA+ cells excluded. V was clipped by 4 bases and J by 5 bases, with 12 bases between them. CDR3 length equals 13 residues. The germline V gene has CDR1 SGHDT and CDR2 YYEEEE.

This receptor was obtained from a woman in her twenties or thirties in good health. Sequencing was done on a sample of naive CD8+ T cells sorted from blood. This chain joins TRBV5-6 and TRBJ1-2; D is unresolved. CDR3 sequence (DNA): TGTGCCAGCAGCCATGATCCAAATTATGGCTACACCTTC. It is translated as CASSHDPNYGYTF.